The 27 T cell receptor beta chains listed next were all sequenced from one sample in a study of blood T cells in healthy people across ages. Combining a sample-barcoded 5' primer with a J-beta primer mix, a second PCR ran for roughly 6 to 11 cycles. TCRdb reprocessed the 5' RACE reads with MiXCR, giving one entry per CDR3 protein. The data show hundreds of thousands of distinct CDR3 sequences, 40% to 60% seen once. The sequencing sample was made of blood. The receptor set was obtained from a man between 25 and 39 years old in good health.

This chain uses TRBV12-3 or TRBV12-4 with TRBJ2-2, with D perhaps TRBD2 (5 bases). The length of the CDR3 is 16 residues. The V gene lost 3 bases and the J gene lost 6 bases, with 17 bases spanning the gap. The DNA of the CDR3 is TGTGCCAGCAGTTTTCAAGGGCGGGCGGAGTCCGGGGAGCTGTTTTTT. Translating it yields CASSFQGRAESGELFF.

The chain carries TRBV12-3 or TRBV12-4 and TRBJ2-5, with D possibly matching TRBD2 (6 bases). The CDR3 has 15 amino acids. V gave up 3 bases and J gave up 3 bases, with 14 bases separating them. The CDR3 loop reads CASSFSFEREETQYF. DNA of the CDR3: TGTGCCAGCAGTTTTTCGTTCGAGCGGGAAGAGACCCAGTACTTC.

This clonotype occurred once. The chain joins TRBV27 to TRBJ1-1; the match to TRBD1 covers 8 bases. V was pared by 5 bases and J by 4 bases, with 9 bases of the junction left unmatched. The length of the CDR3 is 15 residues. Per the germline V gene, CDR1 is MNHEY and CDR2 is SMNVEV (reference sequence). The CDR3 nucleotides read TGTGCCAGCAGTCCCAGACAGGGGTTAAGCACTGAAGCTTTCTTT. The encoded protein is CASSPRQGLSTEAFF.

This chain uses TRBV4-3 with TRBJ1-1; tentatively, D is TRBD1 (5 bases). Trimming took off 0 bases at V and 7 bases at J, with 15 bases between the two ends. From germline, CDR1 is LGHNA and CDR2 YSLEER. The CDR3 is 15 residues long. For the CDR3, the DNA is TGCGCCAGCAGCCAAGATCGTCAGGGATGGAATGAAGCTTTCTTT. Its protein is CASSQDRQGWNEAFF.

The CDR3 nucleotides are TGCAGTGCTCTCCTTCAGCGGGAGAGCACAGATACGCAGTATTTT. Protein product: CSALLQRESTDTQYF. The rearrangement uses TRBV20-1 and TRBJ2-3; 8 bases agree with TRBD2. Germline V gives CDR1 DFQATT, CDR2 SNEGSKA (reference sequence). This CDR3 comprises 15 residues. Germline trimming cut 5 bases from V and 0 bases from J; bases unmatched to any gene: 7.

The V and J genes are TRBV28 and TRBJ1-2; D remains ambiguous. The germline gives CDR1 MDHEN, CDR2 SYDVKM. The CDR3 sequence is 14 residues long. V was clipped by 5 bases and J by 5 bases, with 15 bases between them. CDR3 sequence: CASSPPTPGYGYTF. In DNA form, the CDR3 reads TGTGCCAGCAGTCCCCCGACCCCGGGGTATGGCTACACCTTC.

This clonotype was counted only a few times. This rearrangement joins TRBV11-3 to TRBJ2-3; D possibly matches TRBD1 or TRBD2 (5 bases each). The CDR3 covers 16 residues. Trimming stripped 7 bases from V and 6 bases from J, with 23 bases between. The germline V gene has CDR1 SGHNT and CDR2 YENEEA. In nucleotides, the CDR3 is TGTGCCAGCACCGGATGGGGTAAAGGGGACGGGGATACGCAGTATTTT. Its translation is CASTGWGKGDGDTQYF.

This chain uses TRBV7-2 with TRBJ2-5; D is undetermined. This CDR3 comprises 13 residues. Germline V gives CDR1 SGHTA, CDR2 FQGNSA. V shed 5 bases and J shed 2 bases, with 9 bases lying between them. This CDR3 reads CASSDLPQETQYF. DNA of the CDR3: TGTGCCAGCAGCGACCTCCCTCAAGAGACCCAGTACTTC. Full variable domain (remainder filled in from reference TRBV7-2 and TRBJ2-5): GAGVSQSPSNKVTEKGKDVELRCDPISGHTALYWYRQSLGQGLEFLIYFQGNSAPDKSGLPSDRFSAERTGGSVSTLTIQRTQQEDSAVYLCASSDLPQETQYFGPGTRLLVL.

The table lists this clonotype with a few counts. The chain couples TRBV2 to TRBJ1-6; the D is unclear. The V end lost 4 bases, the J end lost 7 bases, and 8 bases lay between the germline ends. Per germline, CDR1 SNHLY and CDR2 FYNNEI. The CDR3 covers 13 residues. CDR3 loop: CASSAGWNSPLHF. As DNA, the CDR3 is TGTGCCAGCAGTGCGGGTTGGAATTCACCCCTCCACTTT.

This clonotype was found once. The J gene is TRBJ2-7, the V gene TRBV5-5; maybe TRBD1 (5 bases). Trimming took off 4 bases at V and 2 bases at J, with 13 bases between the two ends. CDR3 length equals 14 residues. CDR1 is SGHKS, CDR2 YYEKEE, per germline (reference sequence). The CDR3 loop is CASSDAWGTYEQYF. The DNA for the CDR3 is TGTGCCAGCAGCGACGCATGGGGCACCTACGAGCAGTACTTC.

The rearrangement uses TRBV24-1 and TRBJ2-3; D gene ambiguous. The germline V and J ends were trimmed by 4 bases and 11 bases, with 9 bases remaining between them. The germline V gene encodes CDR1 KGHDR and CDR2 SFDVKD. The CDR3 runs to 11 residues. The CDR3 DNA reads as TGTGCCACCAGTGACCCCGGCAAGCAGTATTTT. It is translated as CATSDPGKQYF.

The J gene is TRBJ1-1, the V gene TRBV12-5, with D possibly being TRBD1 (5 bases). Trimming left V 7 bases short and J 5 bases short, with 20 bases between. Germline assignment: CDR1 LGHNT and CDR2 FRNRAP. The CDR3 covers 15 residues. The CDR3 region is CASAPREGSGTEAFF. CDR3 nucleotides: TGTGCTAGTGCCCCGCGGGAGGGGTCGGGGACTGAAGCTTTCTTT.

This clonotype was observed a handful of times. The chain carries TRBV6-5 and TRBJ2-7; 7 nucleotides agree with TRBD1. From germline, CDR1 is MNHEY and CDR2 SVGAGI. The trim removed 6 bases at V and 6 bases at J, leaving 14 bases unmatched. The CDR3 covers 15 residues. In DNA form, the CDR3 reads TGTGCCAGCAGAACCGACAGGGTAGGGTCTGCCGAGCAGTACTTC. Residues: CASRTDRVGSAEQYF.

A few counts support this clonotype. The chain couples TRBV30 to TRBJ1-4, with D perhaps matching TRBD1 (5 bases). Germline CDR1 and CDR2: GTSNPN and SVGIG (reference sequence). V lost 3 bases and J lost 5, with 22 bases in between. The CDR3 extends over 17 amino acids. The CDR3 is CAWRSVGAGLLNEKLFF. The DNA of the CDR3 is TGTGCCTGGAGGTCCGTCGGTGCGGGACTGTTGAATGAAAAACTGTTTTTT.

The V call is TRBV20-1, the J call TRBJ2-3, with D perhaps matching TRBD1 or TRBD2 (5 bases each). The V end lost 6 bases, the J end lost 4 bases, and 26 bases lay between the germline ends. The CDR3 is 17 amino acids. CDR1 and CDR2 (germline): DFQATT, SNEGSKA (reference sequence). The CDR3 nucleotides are TGCAGTGCGGGATACGAAGGGACGTCCCCACAGGCAGATACGCAGTATTTT. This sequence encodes CSAGYEGTSPQADTQYF.

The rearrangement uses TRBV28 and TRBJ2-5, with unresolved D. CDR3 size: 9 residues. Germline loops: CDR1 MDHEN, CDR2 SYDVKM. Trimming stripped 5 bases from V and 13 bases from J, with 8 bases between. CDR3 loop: CASSPPLYF. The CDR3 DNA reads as TGTGCCAGCAGTCCCCCTCTGTACTTC.

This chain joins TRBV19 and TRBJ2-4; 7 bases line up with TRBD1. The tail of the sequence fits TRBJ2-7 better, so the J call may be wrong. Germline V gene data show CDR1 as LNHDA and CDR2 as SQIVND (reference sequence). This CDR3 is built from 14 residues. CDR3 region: CASSMAGGAYEQYF. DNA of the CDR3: TGTGCCAGTAGTATGGCAGGGGGTGCCTACGAGCAGTACTTC.

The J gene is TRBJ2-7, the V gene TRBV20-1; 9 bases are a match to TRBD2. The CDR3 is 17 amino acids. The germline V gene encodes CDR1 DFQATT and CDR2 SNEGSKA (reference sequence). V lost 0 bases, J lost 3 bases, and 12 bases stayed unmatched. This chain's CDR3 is CSARDRLGAGGGYEQYF. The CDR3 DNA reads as TGCAGTGCTAGAGATCGTTTGGGAGCGGGGGGCGGCTACGAGCAGTACTTC.

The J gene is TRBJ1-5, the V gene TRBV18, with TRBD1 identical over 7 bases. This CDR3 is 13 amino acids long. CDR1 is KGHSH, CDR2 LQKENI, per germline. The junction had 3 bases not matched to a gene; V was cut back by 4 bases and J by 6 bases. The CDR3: CASSRGGPQPQHF. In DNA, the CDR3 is TGTGCCAGCTCACGAGGGGGCCCTCAGCCCCAGCATTTT.

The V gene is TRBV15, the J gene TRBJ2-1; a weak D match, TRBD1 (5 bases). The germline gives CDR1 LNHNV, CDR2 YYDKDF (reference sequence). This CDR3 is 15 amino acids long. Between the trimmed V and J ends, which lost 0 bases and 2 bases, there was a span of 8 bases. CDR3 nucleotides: TGTGCCACCAGCAGAGATGGGGCAGCCTACAATGAGCAGTTCTTC. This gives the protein CATSRDGAAYNEQFF.

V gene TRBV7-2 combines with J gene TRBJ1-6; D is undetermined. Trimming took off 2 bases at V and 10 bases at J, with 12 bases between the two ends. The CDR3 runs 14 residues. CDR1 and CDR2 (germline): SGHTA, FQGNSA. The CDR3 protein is CASSLNQNGSPLHF. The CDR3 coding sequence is TGTGCCAGCAGCTTAAACCAGAATGGGTCACCCCTCCACTTT.

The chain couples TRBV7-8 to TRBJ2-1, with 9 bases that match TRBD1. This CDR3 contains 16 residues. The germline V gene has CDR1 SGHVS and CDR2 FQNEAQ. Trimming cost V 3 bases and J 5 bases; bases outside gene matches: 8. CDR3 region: CASSLTGTGINNEQFF. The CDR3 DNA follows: TGTGCCAGCAGCTTGACCGGGACAGGGATAAACAATGAGCAGTTCTTC.

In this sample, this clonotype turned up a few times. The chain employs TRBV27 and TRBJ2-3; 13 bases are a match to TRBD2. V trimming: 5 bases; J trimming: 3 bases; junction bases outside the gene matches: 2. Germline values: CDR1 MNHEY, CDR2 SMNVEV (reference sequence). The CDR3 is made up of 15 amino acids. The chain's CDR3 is CASSGGLAGTDTQYF. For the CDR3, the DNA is TGTGCCAGCAGTGGGGGACTAGCGGGGACAGATACGCAGTATTTT.

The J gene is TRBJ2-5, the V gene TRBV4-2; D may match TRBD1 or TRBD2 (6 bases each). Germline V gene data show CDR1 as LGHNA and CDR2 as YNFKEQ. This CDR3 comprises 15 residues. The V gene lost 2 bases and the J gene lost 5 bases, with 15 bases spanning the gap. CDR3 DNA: TGTGCCAGCAGCCAATTTTCCGGGGGCGGTGAGACCCAGTACTTC. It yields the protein CASSQFSGGGETQYF.

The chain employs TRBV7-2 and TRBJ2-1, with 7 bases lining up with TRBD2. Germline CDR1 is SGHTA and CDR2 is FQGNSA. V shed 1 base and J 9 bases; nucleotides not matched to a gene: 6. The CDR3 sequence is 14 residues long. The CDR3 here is CASSLEPSGSEQFF. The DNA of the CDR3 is TGTGCCAGCAGCTTAGAGCCTAGCGGCAGTGAGCAGTTCTTC.

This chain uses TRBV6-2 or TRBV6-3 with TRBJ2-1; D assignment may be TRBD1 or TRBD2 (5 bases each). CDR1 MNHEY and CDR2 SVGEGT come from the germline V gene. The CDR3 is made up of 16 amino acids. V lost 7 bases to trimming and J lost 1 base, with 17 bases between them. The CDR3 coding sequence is TGTGCCAGCACTGAGGGACGGGCGGGTTCCTACAATGAGCAGTTCTTC. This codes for CASTEGRAGSYNEQFF.

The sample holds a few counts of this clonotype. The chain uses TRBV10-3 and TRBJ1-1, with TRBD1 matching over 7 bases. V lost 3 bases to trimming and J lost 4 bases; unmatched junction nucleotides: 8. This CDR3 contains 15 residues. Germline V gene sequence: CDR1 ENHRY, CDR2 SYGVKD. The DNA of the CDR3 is TGTGCCATCAGTGAACCGACAGGGCCGAGCACTGAAGCTTTCTTT. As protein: CAISEPTGPSTEAFF.